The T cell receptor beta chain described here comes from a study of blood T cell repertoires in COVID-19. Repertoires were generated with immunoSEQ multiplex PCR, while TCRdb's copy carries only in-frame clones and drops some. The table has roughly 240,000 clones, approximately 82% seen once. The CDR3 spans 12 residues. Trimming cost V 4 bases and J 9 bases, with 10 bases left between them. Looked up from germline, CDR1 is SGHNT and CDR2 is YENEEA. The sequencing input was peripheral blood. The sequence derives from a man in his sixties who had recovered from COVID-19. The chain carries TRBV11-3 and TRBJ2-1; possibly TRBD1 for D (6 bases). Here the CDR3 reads CASSWTVGEQFF. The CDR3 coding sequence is TGTGCCAGCAGCTGGACAGTTGGTGAGCAGTTCTTC.